A single sample is the source of the 20 T cell receptor beta chains below, sequenced in a study of CD8 T cells in Susac syndrome. RNA amounts of about 0.45 to 1 ug underwent reverse transcription with random hexamers. TCRdb re-analysed the immunoSEQ multiplex PCR reads in MiXCR, keeping a single row per CDR3 protein. The table shows 100,000 to 150,000 distinct CDR3 sequences, with 90% to 95% occurring only once. Sequenced sample: CD4+ T cells from PBMCs. The receptors here all came from a human donor in good health.

The chain links TRBV29-1 to TRBJ2-1; the match to TRBD1 covers 7 bases. With 6 bases clipped from V and 0 bases from J, the junction kept 8 bases outside the gene matches. Germline V gives CDR1 SQVTM, CDR2 ANQGSEA. This CDR3 is built from 15 residues. The CDR3 DNA sequence: TGCAGCGTAGTCGACAGGGCCAGCTCCTACAATGAGCAGTTCTTC. This codes for CSVVDRASSYNEQFF.

The chain links TRBV30 to TRBJ2-2, with D possibly being TRBD1 (5 bases). Germline V CDR1 and CDR2: GTSNPN, SVGIG (reference sequence). V lost 4 bases and J lost 2, with 8 bases in between. The CDR3 extends over 13 amino acids. CDR3: CAWKTDNTGELFF. CDR3 DNA sequence: TGTGCCTGGAAGACAGATAACACCGGGGAGCTGTTTTTT.

The chain recombines TRBV24-1 with TRBJ2-7; 8 bases fit TRBD1. Trimming cost V 3 bases and J 2 bases; bases outside gene matches: 5. The V gene's germline CDR1 is KGHDR and CDR2 SFDVKD. This CDR3 comprises 15 residues. In DNA form, the CDR3 reads TGTGCCACCAGTGATCCGGGACAGGACCCCTACGAGCAGTACTTC. Its protein product is CATSDPGQDPYEQYF.

The chain links TRBV19 to TRBJ2-4, with TRBD1 identical over 8 bases. The CDR3 runs to 16 residues. Germline V gene data show CDR1 as LNHDA and CDR2 as SQIVND (reference sequence). V lost 2 bases to trimming and J lost 3 bases; unmatched junction nucleotides: 6. Here the CDR3 reads CASSISRGLVKNIQYF. In DNA form, the CDR3 reads TGTGCCAGTAGTATATCCAGGGGGCTTGTCAAAAACATTCAGTACTTC.

The chain joins TRBV6-1 to TRBJ1-4; D call uncertain. The CDR3 is 13 amino acids. Germline V gene sequence: CDR1 MNHNS, CDR2 SASEGT. V was pared by 6 bases and J by 7 bases, with 12 bases between. CDR3 sequence (DNA): TGTGCCAGCAGCATCCTCCGAGGTGAAAAACTGTTTTTT. Translating it yields CASSILRGEKLFF.

The rearrangement joins TRBV27 to TRBJ2-4; D is perhaps TRBD1 (5 bases). The V end lost 11 bases, the J end lost 1 base, and 12 bases lay between the germline ends. The CDR3 runs to 13 residues. Germline CDR1 MNHEY, CDR2 SMNVEV (reference sequence). CDR3 region: CACYPGAKNIQYF. The DNA of the CDR3 is TGTGCCTGCTACCCAGGGGCCAAAAACATTCAGTACTTC.

J is TRBJ2-5 and V is TRBV28; D is uncertain. Per the germline V gene, CDR1 is MDHEN and CDR2 is SYDVKM. CDR3 length equals 15 residues. With 5 bases removed from V and 5 bases from J, the gap between germline ends came to 18 bases. CDR3 in amino acids: CASSRGPHIPETQYF. In DNA form, the CDR3 reads TGTGCCAGCAGTCGAGGACCCCATATCCCGGAGACCCAGTACTTC.

The rearrangement uses TRBV12-3 or TRBV12-4 and TRBJ2-2, with 8 bases that match TRBD2. Unmatched junction bases numbered 2, after V lost 2 bases and J lost 6 bases. This CDR3 is built from 14 residues. CDR3 in DNA: TGTGCCAGCAGTTTACGGGGGGGCCCCGGGGAGCTGTTTTTT. This encodes CASSLRGGPGELFF.

The rearrangement links TRBV29-1 to TRBJ2-7; 10 bases fit TRBD2. Germline values: CDR1 SQVTM, CDR2 ANQGSEA. The CDR3 runs to 14 residues. The trim removed 5 bases at V and 2 bases at J, leaving 6 bases unmatched. The chain's CDR3 is CSVRRTSGPYEQYF. The DNA for the CDR3 is TGCAGCGTTCGACGGACTAGCGGCCCCTACGAGCAGTACTTC.

The rearrangement joins TRBV28 to TRBJ2-1, with D unclear. V lost 5 bases to trimming and J lost 7 bases, with 12 bases between them. Germline V gives CDR1 MDHEN, CDR2 SYDVKM. The CDR3 is 13 amino acids. The CDR3 spells CASSGSPSNEQFF. In DNA, the CDR3 is TGTGCCAGCAGTGGGTCCCCGTCAAATGAGCAGTTCTTC.

CDR3 nucleotides: TGTGCCAGTACCACCTGGGCAGGGGAAGCTTTCTTT. Translated: CASTTWAGEAFF. The chain couples TRBV19 to TRBJ1-1; D perhaps matches TRBD1 (5 bases). The V end lost 7 bases, the J end lost 8 bases, and 14 bases lay between the germline ends. CDR3 length: 12 residues. Germline lookup yields CDR1 LNHDA and CDR2 SQIVND (reference sequence). The full variable domain, with the rest looked up from reference TRBV19 and TRBJ1-1, is DGGITQSPKYLFRKEGQNVTLSCEQNLNHDAMYWYRQDPGQGLRLIYYSQIVNDFQKGDIAEGYSVSREKKESFPLTVTSAQKNPTAFYLCASTTWAGEAFFGQGTRLTVV.

The V call is TRBV7-2, the J call TRBJ2-7; 7 nucleotides line up with TRBD2. After removal of 0 bases from V and 3 bases from J, the junction contained 2 bases not matched to a gene. The CDR3 spans 14 residues. CDR1 SGHTA and CDR2 FQGNSA come from the germline V gene. The CDR3 bases are TGTGCCAGCAGCTTAGCTGCTAGCGGCTACGAGCAGTACTTC. As protein: CASSLAASGYEQYF.

This chain joins TRBV6-1 and TRBJ2-3, with D possibly TRBD1 on 6 matching bases. Trimming pared 1 base from V and 5 bases from J, leaving 10 bases between. This CDR3 has 14 amino acids. The germline CDR1 and CDR2 sequences are MNHNS and SASEGT. DNA for the CDR3: TGTGCCAGCAGTGAAGAGGGCAGGGGAGATACGCAGTATTTT. It specifies CASSEEGRGDTQYF.

Turning to this clonotype: Germline and junction disagree at one end, which may indicate a read error. The chain links TRBV28 to TRBJ1-5; D is unresolved. The V gene's germline CDR1 is MDHEN and CDR2 SYDVKM. CDR3 size: 15 residues. The CDR3 nucleotides read TGCGCCACCCTCGAGTGGACGAATAGCAATCAGCCCCAGCATTTT. Translation gives CATLEWTNSNQPQHF.

The CDR3 coding sequence is TGCGCCAGCAGCACTCCGGGACCAAGGTCAAACAATGAGCAGTTCTTC. This translates into CASSTPGPRSNNEQFF. The rearrangement joins TRBV5-1 to TRBJ2-1, with D perhaps matching TRBD1 or TRBD2 (5 bases each). V was clipped by 4 bases and J by 5 bases, with 19 bases between them. Germline assignment: CDR1 SGHRS and CDR2 YFSETQ. The CDR3 spans 16 residues.

CDR3 DNA sequence: TGCAGCGTTGTTGGGACAGGGAGCACAGATACGCAGTATTTT. It yields the protein CSVVGTGSTDTQYF. The gene calls are TRBV29-1 and TRBJ2-3, with 9 bases that match TRBD1. Trimming at V came to 4 bases and at J to 0 bases, leaving 2 bases not matched to a gene. CDR3 length: 14 amino acids. CDR1 and CDR2 (germline): SQVTM, ANQGSEA.

V and J are TRBV29-1 and TRBJ2-7; 7 bases fit TRBD2. The CDR3 runs to 12 residues. V was clipped by 3 bases and J by 3 bases; unmatched bases: 2. The germline CDR1 and CDR2 sequences are SQVTM and ANQGSEA. CDR3 protein: CSVEGGGYEQYF. The CDR3 DNA reads TGCAGCGTTGAGGGGGGGGGCTACGAGCAGTACTTC.

The chain is built from TRBV19 and TRBJ1-1; 10 bases are shared with TRBD1. Trimming took 1 base from V and 5 from J; bases not matched to a gene: 10. This CDR3 has 17 residues. Germline V gene data show CDR1 as LNHDA and CDR2 as SQIVND (reference sequence). DNA for the CDR3: TGTGCCAGTAGTATAGGGACAGGGGGATACCGACGGACTGAAGCTTTCTTT. It encodes CASSIGTGGYRRTEAFF. Looking up the rest from reference TRBV19 and TRBJ1-1 gives the full variable domain: DGGITQSPKYLFRKEGQNVTLSCEQNLNHDAMYWYRQDPGQGLRLIYYSQIVNDFQKGDIAEGYSVSREKKESFPLTVTSAQKNPTAFYLCASSIGTGGYRRTEAFFGQGTRLTVV.

The chain uses TRBV6-6 and TRBJ2-6; D remains ambiguous. The CDR3 spans 13 residues. With 5 bases removed from V and 4 bases from J, the gap between germline ends came to 6 bases. The germline V gene has CDR1 MNHNY and CDR2 SVGAGI (reference sequence). The CDR3 nucleotides are TGTGCCAGCAGTCCCGGCGGGGCCAACGTCCTGACTTTC. Its translation: CASSPGGANVLTF.

V is TRBV19 and J is TRBJ2-5; 8 positions match TRBD1. CDR3 length: 15 amino acids. Unmatched junction bases numbered 9, after V lost 6 bases and J lost 3 bases. Germline-derived CDR1 and CDR2 are LNHDA and SQIVND (reference sequence). The CDR3 sequence is CASRGAGQGKETQYF. CDR3 DNA sequence: TGTGCCAGTAGAGGGGCCGGACAGGGTAAAGAGACCCAGTACTTC.